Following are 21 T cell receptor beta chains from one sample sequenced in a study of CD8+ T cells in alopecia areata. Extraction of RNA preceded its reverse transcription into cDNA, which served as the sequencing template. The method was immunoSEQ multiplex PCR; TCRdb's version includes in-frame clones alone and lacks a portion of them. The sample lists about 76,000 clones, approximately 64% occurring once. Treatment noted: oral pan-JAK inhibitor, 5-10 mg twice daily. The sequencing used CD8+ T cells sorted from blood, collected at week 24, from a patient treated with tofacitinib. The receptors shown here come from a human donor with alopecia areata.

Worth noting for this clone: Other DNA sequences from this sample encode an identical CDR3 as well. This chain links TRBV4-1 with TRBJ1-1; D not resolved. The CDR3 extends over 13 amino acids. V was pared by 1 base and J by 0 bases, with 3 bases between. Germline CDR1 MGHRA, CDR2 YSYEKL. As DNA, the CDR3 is TGCGCCAGCAGCCAAGGAGTGAACACTGAAGCTTTCTTT. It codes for CASSQGVNTEAFF.

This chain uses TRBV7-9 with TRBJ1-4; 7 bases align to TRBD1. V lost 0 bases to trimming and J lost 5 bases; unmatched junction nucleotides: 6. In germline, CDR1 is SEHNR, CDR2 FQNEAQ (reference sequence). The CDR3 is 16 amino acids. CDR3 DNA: TGTGCCAGCAGCTTAGCCCTGGACAGGAGGAATGAAAAACTGTTTTTT. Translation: CASSLALDRRNEKLFF.

CDR3 sequence reads: CAIRGVGPDTQYF. CDR3 in DNA: TGTGCCATCAGGGGGGTGGGGCCAGATACGCAGTATTTT. This chain joins TRBV10-3 and TRBJ2-3, with D perhaps TRBD1 or TRBD2 (5 bases each). From germline, CDR1 is ENHRY and CDR2 SYGVKD. V shed 6 bases and J shed 4 bases, with 11 bases lying between them. This CDR3 has 13 amino acids.

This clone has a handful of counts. In DNA form, the CDR3 reads TGTGCCAGCAGCTTAGCAGGGACGAACACTGAAGCTTTCTTT. As protein: CASSLAGTNTEAFF. The gene calls are TRBV7-8 and TRBJ1-1, with D possibly TRBD1 on 5 matching bases. This CDR3 has 14 residues. CDR1 and CDR2 (germline): SGHVS, FQNEAQ. Between the trimmed V and J ends, which lost 0 bases and 1 base, there was a span of 6 bases.

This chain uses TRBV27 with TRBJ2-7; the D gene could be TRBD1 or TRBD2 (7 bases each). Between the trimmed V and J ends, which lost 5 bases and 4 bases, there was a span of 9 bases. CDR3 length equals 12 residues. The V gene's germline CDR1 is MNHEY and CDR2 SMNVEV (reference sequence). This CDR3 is CASSQGGYEQYF. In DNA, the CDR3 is TGTGCCAGCAGTCAGGGGGGGTACGAGCAGTACTTC.

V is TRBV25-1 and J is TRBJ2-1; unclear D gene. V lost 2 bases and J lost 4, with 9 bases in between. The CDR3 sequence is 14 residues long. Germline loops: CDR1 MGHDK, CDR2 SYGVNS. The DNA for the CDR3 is TGTGCCAGCAGTGAAACTCAGGCGTACAATGAGCAGTTCTTC. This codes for CASSETQAYNEQFF.

This CDR3 is CASSLSVGNEQFF. In DNA form, the CDR3 reads TGTGCCAGCAGCTTGTCGGTAGGCAATGAGCAGTTCTTC. The V gene is TRBV7-6, the J gene TRBJ2-1; D gene uncertain. Trimming took 3 bases from V and 6 from J, leaving 9 bases between them. The germline V gene has CDR1 SGHVS and CDR2 FNYEAQ. The CDR3 contains 13 residues.

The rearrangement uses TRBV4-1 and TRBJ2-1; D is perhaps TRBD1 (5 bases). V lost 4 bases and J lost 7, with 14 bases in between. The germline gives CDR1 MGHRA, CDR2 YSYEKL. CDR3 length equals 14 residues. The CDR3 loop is CASSPRQSLNEQFF. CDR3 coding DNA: TGCGCCAGCAGCCCCCGACAGTCTTTGAATGAGCAGTTCTTC.

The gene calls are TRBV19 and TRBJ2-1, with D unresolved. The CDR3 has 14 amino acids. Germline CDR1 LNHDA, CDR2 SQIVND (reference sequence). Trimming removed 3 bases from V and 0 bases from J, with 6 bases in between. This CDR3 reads CASSMVSSYNEQFF. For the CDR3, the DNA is TGTGCCAGTAGTATGGTCAGCTCCTACAATGAGCAGTTCTTC.

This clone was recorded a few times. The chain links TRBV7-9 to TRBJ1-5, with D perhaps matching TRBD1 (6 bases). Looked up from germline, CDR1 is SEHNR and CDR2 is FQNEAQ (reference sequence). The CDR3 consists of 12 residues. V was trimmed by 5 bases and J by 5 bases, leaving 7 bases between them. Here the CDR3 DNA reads TGTGCCAGCAGCGCAGGGGATCAGCCCCAGCATTTT. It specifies CASSAGDQPQHF.

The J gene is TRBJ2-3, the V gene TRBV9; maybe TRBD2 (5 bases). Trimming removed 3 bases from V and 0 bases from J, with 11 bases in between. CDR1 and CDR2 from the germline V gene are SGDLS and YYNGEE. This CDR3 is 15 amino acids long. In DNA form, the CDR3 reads TGTGCCAGCAGCGCAGGAGGCCGAAGCACAGATACGCAGTATTTT. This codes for CASSAGGRSTDTQYF.

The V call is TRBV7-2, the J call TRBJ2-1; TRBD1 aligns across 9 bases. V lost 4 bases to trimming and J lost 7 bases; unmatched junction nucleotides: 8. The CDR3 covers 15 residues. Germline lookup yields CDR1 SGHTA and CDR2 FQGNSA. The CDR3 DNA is TGTGCCAGCAGCTGGGGACAGGGAATTGAAAATGAGCAGTTCTTC. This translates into CASSWGQGIENEQFF. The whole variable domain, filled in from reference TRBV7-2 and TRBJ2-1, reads GAGVSQSPSNKVTEKGKDVELRCDPISGHTALYWYRQSLGQGLEFLIYFQGNSAPDKSGLPSDRFSAERTGGSVSTLTIQRTQQEDSAVYLCASSWGQGIENEQFFGPGTRLTVL.

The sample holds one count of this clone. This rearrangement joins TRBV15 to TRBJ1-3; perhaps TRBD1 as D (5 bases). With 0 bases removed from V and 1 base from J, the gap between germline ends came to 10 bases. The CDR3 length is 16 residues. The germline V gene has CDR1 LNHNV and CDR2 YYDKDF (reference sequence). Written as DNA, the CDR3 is TGTGCCACCAGCAGAGATTATTCAGGGTCTGGAAACACCATATATTTT. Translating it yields CATSRDYSGSGNTIYF.

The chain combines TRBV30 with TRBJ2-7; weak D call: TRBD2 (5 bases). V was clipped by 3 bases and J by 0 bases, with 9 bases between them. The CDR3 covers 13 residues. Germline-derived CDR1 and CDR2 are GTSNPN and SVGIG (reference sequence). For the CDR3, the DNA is TGTGCCTGGAGCGTAGCGAGCTCCTACGAGCAGTACTTC. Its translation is CAWSVASSYEQYF.

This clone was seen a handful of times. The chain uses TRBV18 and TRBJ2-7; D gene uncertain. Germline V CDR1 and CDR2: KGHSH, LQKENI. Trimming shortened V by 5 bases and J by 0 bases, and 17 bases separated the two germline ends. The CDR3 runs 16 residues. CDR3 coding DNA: TGTGCCAGCTCATCATTCGGAGTGACCAGCTCCTACGAGCAGTACTTC. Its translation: CASSSFGVTSSYEQYF. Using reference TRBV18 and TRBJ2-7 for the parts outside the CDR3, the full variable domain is NAGVMQNPRHLVRRRGQEARLRCSPMKGHSHVYWYRQLPEEGLKFMVYLQKENIIDESGMPKERFSAEFPKEGPSILRIQQVVRGDSAAYFCASSSFGVTSSYEQYFGPGTRLTVT.

The CDR3: CASSAGTGEQYF. CDR3 DNA sequence: TGTGCCAGCAGCGCCGGGACGGGCGAGCAGTACTTC. The V and J genes are TRBV5-6 and TRBJ2-7; TRBD1 or TRBD2 may be the D gene (5 bases each). This CDR3 comprises 12 residues. In germline, CDR1 is SGHDT, CDR2 YYEEEE. Trimming removed 4 bases from V and 6 bases from J, with 11 bases in between.

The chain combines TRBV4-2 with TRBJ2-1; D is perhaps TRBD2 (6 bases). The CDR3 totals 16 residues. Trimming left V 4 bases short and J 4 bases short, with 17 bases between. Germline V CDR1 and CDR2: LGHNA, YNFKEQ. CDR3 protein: CASSPLAGTTYNEQFF. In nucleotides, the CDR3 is TGTGCCAGCAGCCCCCTGGCGGGGACCACGTACAATGAGCAGTTCTTC.

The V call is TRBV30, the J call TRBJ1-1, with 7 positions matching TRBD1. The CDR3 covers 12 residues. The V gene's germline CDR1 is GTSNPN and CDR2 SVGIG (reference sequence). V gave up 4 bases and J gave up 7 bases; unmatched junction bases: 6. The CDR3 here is CAWKEGAGEAFF. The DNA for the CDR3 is TGTGCCTGGAAAGAGGGGGCCGGTGAAGCTTTCTTT.

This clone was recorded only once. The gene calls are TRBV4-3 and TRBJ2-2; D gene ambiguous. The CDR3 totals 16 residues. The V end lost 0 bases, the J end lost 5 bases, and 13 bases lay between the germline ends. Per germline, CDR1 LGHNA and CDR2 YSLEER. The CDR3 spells CASSQDRGVNTGELFF. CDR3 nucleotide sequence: TGCGCCAGCAGCCAAGATAGAGGTGTCAATACCGGGGAGCTGTTTTTT.

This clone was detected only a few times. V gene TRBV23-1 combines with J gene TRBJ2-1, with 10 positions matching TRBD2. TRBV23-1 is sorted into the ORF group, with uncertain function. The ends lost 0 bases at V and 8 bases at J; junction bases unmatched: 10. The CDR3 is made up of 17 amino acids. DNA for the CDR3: TGCGCCAGCAGTCAATCGAGACTAGCGGGTCTTGGGGATGAGCAGTTCTTC. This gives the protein CASSQSRLAGLGDEQFF.

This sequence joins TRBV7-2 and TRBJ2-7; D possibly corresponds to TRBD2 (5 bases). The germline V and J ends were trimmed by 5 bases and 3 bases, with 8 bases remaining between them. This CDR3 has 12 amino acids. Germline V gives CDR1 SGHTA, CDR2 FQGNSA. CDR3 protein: CASSPTSYEQYF. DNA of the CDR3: TGTGCCAGCAGCCCAACTAGCTACGAGCAGTACTTC. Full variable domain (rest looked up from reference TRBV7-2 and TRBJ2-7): GAGVSQSPSNKVTEKGKDVELRCDPISGHTALYWYRQSLGQGLEFLIYFQGNSAPDKSGLPSDRFSAERTGGSVSTLTIQRTQQEDSAVYLCASSPTSYEQYFGPGTRLTVT.